The T cell receptor (beta chain) under discussion was sequenced for a study of T cell changes during pregnancy in multiple sclerosis. Some clones are missing from TCRdb's copy, which holds only in-frame ones; the method was immunoSEQ multiplex PCR. The sample gives about 27,000 clones, 88% of which show up once; roughly 8% is in the top ten. The J segment lost 5 bases and the V segment lost 2 bases, leaving 6 bases of the junction unmatched. This CDR3 region has 16 residues. Per germline, CDR1 SEHNR and CDR2 FQNEAQ (reference sequence). The V and J genes are TRBV7-9 and TRBJ2-2; 9 positions match TRBD2. The material was CD8+ T cells from peripheral blood mononuclear cells, obtained in the second trimester of pregnancy. The sequence was collected from a female donor with multiple sclerosis, enrolled in a pregnancy study. This CDR3 reads CASSLSAGGYTGELFF. The CDR3 region has the DNA TGTGCCAGCAGCTTATCGGCGGGGGGGTATACCGGGGAGCTGTTTTTT.